The present entry profiles one TCR beta chain with its context. Authors' data handling: The assay estimated nucleated cells by amplifying reference gene primers. Produced via immunoSEQ multiplex PCR; TCRdb's table is partial and in-frame only. V, J and clone size reflect that table, while D and trimming were determined from the DNA. The table records some 180,000 clones, 78% of them present only once. This sample was taken from a study of blood T cell repertoires in COVID-19. About the research overall: The cDNA or gDNA used as material had been derived from T cells, B-cell-depleted T cells, or PBMCs.

In germline, CDR1 is SGHRS, CDR2 YFSETQ. Between the trimmed V and J ends, which lost 4 bases and 0 bases, there was a span of 10 bases. The CDR3 length is 14 residues. The receptor was derived from a woman at least 80 years old with active or convalescent COVID-19. This chain links TRBV5-1 with TRBJ1-2; D is ambiguous. Sequencing input: peripheral blood. CDR3 loop: CASSTRVSNYGYTF. CDR3 in DNA: TGCGCCAGCAGCACCCGGGTTTCTAACTATGGCTACACCTTC.